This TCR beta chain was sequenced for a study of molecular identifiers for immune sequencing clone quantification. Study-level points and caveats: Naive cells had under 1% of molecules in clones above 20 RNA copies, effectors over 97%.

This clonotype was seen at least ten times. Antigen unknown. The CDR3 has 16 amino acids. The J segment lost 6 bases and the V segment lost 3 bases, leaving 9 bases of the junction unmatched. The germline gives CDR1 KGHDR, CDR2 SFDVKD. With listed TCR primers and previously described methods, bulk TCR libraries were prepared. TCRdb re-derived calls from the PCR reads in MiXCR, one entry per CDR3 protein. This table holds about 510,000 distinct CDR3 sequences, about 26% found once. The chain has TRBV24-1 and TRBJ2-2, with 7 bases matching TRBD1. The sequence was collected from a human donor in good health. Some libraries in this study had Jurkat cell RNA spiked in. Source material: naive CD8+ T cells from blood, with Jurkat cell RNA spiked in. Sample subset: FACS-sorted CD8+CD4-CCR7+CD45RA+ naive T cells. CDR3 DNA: TGTGCCACCAGTGATCCCTACAGGGGACCGTCCGGGGAGCTGTTTTTT. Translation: CATSDPYRGPSGELFF.